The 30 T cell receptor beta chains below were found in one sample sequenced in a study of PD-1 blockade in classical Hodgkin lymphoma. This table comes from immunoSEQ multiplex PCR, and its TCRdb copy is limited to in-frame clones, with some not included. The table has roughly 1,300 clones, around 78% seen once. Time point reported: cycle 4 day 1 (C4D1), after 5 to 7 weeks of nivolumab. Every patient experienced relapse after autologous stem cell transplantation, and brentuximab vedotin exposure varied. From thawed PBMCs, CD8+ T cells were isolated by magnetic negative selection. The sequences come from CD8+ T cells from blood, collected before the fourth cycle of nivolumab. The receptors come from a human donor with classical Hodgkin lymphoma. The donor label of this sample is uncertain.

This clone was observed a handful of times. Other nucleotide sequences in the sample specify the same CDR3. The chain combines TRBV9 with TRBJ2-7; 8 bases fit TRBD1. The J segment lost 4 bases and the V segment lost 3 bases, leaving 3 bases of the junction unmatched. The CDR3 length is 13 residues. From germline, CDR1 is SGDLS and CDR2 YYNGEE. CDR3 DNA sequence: TGTGCCAGCAGCGCGGGGACAGGTTACGAGCAGTACTTC. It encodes CASSAGTGYEQYF. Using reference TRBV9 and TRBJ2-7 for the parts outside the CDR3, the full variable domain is DSGVTQTPKHLITATGQRVTLRCSPRSGDLSVYWYQQSLDQGLQFLIQYYNGEERAKGNILERFSAQQFPDLHSELNLSSLELGDSALYFCASSAGTGYEQYFGPGTRLTVT.

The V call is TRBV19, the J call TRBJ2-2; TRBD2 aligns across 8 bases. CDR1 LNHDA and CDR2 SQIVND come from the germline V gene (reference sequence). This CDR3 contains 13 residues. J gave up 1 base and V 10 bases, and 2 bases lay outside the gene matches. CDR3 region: CATRGGNTGELFF. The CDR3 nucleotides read TGTGCCACACGGGGGGGGAACACCGGGGAGCTGTTTTTT.

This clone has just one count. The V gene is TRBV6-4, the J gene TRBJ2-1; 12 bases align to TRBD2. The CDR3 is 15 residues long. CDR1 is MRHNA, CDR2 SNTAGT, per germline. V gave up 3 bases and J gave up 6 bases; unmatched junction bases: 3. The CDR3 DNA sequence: TGTGCCAGCAGTGAGACTAGCGGGGGACTCAATGAGCAGTTCTTC. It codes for CASSETSGGLNEQFF.

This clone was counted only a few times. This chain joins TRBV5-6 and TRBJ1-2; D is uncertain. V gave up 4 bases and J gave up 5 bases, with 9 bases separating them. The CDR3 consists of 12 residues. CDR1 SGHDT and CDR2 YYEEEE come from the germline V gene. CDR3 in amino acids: CASSPSGYGYTF. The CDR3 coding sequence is TGTGCCAGCAGCCCGTCGGGGTATGGCTACACCTTC.

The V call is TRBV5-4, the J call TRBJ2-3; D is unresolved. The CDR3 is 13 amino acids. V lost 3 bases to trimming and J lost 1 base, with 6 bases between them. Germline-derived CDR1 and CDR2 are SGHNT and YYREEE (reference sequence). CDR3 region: CASSWGGTDTQYF. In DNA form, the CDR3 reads TGTGCCAGCAGCTGGGGTGGCACAGATACGCAGTATTTT.

As DNA, the CDR3 is TGTGCCAGCAGTTACTTCGGGGGGGCCACAGATACGCAGTATTTT. Its translation: CASSYFGGATDTQYF. The chain links TRBV6-6 to TRBJ2-3, with 8 bases aligning to TRBD2. The J segment lost 2 bases and the V segment lost 1 base, leaving 2 bases of the junction unmatched. The CDR3 spans 15 residues. CDR1 and CDR2 (germline): MNHNY, SVGAGI (reference sequence).

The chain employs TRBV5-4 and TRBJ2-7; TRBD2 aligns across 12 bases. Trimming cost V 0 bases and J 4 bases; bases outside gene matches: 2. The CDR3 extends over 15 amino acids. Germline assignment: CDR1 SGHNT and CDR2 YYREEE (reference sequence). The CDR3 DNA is TGTGCCAGCAGCTTGGGACTAGCGGGAGCTTACGAGCAGTACTTC. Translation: CASSLGLAGAYEQYF.

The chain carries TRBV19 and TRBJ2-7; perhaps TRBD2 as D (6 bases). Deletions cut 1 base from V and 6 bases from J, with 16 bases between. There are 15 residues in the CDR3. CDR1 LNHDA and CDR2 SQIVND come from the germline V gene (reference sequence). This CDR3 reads CASSIGEVRNVEQYF. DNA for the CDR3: TGTGCCAGTAGTATAGGGGAGGTCCGGAACGTCGAGCAGTACTTC.

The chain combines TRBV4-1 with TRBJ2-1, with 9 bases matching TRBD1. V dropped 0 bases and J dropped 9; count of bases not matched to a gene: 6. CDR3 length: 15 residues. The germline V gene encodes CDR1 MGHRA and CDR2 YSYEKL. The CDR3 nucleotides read TGCGCCAGCAGCCAAGATGGGACAGGGAGAATTGAGCAGTTCTTC. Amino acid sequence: CASSQDGTGRIEQFF.

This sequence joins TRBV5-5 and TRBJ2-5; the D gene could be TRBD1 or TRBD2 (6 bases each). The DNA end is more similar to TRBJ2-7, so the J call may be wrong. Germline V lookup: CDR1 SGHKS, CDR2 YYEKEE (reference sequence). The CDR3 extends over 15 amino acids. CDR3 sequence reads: CASSFHGGKPYEQYF. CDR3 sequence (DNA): TGTGCCAGCAGCTTCCACGGGGGCAAACCCTACGAGCAGTACTTC.

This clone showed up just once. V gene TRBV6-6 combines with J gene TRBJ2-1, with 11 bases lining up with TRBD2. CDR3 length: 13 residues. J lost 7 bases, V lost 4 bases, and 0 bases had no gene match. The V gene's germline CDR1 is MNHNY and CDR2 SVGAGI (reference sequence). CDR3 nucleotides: TGTGCCAGCAGTTGGACTAGCGGGAATGAGCAGTTCTTC. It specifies CASSWTSGNEQFF.

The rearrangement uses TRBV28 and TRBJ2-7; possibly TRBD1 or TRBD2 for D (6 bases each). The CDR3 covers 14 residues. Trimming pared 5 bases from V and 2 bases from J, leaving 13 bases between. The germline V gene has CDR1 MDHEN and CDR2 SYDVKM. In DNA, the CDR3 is TGTGCCAGCAGTACCCTCGGGGGCCCCTACGAGCAGTACTTC. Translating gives CASSTLGGPYEQYF.

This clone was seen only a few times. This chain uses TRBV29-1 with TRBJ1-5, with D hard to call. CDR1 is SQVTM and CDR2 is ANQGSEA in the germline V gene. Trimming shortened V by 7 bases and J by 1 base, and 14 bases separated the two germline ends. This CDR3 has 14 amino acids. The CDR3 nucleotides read TGCAGCGGGAGGGTTTCGGTGAGCAATCAGCCCCAGCATTTT. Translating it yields CSGRVSVSNQPQHF.

CDR3 sequence (DNA): TGTGCCATCAGTGAGCCCTTGACTGGACTAGCGGGAGGTAGCACAGATACGCAGTATTTT. Translating gives CAISEPLTGLAGGSTDTQYF. The chain recombines TRBV10-3 with TRBJ2-3; TRBD2 matches at 14 bases. V dropped 2 bases and J dropped 0; count of bases not matched to a gene: 10. The CDR3 is 20 amino acids. CDR1 and CDR2 (germline): ENHRY, SYGVKD.

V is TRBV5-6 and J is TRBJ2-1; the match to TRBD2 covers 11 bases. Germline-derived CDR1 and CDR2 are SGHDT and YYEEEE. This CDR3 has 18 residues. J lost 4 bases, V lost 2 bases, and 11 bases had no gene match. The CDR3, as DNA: TGTGCCAGCAGCTTTCCTTCCGGGACTAGCGGAGGGTACAATGAGCAGTTCTTC. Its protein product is CASSFPSGTSGGYNEQFF.

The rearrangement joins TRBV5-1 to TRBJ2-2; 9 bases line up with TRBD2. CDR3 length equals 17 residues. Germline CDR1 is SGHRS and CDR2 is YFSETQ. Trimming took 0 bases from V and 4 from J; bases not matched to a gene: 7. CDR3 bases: TGCGCCAGCAGCTTGGTGGTGGCGGGAGGGACCACCGGGGAGCTGTTTTTT. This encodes CASSLVVAGGTTGELFF.

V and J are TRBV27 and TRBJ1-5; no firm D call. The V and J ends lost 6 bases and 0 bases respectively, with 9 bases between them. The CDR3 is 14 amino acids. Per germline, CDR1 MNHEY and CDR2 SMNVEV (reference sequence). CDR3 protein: CASSLQDSNQPQHF. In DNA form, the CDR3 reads TGTGCCAGCAGCTTACAAGATAGCAATCAGCCCCAGCATTTT.

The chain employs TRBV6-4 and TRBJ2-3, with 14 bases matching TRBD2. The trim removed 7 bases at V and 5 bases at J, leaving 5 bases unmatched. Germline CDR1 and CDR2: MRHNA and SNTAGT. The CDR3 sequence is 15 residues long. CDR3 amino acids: CASKPTSGGGDTQYF. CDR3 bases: TGTGCCAGCAAACCGACTAGCGGGGGGGGAGATACGCAGTATTTT.

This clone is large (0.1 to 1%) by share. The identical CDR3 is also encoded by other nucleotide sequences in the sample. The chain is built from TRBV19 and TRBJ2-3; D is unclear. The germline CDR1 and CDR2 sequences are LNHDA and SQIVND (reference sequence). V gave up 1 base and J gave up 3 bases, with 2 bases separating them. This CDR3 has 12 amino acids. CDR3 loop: CASSIGTDTQYF. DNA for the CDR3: TGTGCCAGTAGTATAGGTACAGATACGCAGTATTTT.

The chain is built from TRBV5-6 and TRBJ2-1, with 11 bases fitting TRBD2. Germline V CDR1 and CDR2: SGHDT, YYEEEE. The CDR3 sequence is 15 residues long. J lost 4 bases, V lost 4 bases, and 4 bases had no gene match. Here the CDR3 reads CASSDTSGGYNEQFF. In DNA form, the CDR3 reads TGTGCCAGCAGCGACACTAGCGGGGGATACAATGAGCAGTTCTTC. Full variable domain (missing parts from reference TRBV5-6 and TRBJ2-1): DAGVTQSPTHLIKTRGQQVTLRCSPKSGHDTVSWYQQALGQGPQFIFQYYEEEERQRGNFPDRFSGHQFPNYSSELNVNALLLGDSALYLCASSDTSGGYNEQFFGPGTRLTVL.

CDR3 coding DNA: TGCGCCAGCAGCCTTAACCTAGTATCCTACAATGAGCAGTTCTTC. Translation: CASSLNLVSYNEQFF. The rearrangement joins TRBV4-1 to TRBJ2-1; D not resolved. The CDR3 has 15 residues. Germline loops: CDR1 MGHRA, CDR2 YSYEKL. The V gene lost 4 bases and the J gene lost 1 base, with 11 bases spanning the gap.

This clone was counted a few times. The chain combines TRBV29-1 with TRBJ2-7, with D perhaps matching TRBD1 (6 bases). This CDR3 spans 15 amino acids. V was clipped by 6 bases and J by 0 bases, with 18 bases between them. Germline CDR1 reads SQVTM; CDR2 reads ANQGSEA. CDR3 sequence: CSVADLGHYSYEQYF. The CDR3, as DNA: TGCAGCGTGGCTGACCTGGGACATTACTCCTACGAGCAGTACTTC.

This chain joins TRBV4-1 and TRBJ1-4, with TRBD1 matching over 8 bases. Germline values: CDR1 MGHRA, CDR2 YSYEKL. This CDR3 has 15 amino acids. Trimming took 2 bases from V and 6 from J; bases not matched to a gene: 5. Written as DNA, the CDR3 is TGCGCCAGCAGCCAACCAGGGGGCGCGGATGAAAAACTGTTTTTT. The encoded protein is CASSQPGGADEKLFF.

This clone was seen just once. CDR3 region: CASSVQGDRVYEQYF. DNA of the CDR3: TGCGCCAGCAGCGTACAGGGGGACAGGGTCTACGAGCAGTACTTC. The chain uses TRBV5-1 and TRBJ2-7, with TRBD1 matching 9 bases. The V and J ends lost 4 bases and 3 bases, in that order; junction bases with no gene match: 8. The germline V gene has CDR1 SGHRS and CDR2 YFSETQ. The CDR3 length is 15 residues.

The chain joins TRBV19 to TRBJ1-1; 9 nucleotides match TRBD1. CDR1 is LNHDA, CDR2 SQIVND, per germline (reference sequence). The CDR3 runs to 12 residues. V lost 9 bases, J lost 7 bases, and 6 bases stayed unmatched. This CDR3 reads CASQDRGIEAFF. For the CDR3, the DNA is TGTGCCAGCCAAGACAGGGGGATTGAAGCTTTCTTT.

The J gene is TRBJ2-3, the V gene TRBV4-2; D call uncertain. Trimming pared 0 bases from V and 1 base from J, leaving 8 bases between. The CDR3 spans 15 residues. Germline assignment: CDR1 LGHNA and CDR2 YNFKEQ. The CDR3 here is CASSQERQGTDTQYF. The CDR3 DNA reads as TGTGCCAGCAGCCAAGAGAGGCAGGGCACAGATACGCAGTATTTT.

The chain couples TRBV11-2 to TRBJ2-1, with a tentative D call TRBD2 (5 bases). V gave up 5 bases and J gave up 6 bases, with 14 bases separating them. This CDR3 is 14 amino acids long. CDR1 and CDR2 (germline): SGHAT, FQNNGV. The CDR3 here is CASSENTRTNEQFF. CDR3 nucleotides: TGTGCCAGCAGCGAGAATACTAGAACCAATGAGCAGTTCTTC.

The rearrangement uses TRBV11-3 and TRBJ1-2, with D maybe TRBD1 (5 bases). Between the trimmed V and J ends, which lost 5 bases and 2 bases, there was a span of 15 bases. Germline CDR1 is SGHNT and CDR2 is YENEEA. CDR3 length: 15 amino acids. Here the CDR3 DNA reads TGTGCCAGCAGCGCAGTAGGGGTCACGAACTATGGCTACACCTTC. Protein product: CASSAVGVTNYGYTF.

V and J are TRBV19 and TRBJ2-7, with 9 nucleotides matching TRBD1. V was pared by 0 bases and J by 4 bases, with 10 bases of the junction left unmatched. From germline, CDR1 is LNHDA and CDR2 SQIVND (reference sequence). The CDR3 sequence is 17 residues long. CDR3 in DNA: TGTGCCAGTAGTATAGATCACGGGGACAGGGCAGAGTACGAGCAGTACTTC. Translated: CASSIDHGDRAEYEQYF.

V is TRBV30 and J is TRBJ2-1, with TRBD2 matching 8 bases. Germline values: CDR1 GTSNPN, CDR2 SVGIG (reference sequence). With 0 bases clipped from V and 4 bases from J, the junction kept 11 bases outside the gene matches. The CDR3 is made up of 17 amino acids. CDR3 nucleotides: TGTGCCTGGAGTGTAGGAAGCGGGGGCCTTCGATACAATGAGCAGTTCTTC. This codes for CAWSVGSGGLRYNEQFF.